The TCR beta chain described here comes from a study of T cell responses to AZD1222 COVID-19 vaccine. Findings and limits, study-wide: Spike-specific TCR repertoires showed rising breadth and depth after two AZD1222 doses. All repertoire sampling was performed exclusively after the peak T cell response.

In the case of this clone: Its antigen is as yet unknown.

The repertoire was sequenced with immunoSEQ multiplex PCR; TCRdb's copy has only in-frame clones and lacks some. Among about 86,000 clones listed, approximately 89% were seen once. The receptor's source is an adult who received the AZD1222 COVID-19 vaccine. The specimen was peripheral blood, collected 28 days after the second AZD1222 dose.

The CDR3 spells CASSVEGVNTEAFF. DNA for the CDR3: TGTGCCAGCAGCGTAGAGGGTGTGAACACTGAAGCTTTCTTT. This chain links TRBV9 with TRBJ1-1; D unresolved. The CDR3 is 14 amino acids. The germline CDR1 and CDR2 sequences are SGDLS and YYNGEE. V was trimmed by 0 bases and J by 0 bases, leaving 6 bases between them. Full variable domain (rest looked up from reference TRBV9 and TRBJ1-1): DSGVTQTPKHLITATGQRVTLRCSPRSGDLSVYWYQQSLDQGLQFLIQYYNGEERAKGNILERFSAQQFPDLHSELNLSSLELGDSALYFCASSVEGVNTEAFFGQGTRLTVV.